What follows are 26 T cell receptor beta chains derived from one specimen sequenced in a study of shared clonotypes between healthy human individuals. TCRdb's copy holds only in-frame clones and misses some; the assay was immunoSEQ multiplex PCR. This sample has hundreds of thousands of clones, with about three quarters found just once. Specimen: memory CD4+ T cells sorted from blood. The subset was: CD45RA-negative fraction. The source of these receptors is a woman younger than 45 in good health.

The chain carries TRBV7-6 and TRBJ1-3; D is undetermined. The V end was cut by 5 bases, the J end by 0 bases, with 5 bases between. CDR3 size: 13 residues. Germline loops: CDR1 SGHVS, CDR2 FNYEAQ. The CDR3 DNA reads TGTGCCAGCAGCCCCATCTCTGGAAACACCATATATTTT. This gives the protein CASSPISGNTIYF.

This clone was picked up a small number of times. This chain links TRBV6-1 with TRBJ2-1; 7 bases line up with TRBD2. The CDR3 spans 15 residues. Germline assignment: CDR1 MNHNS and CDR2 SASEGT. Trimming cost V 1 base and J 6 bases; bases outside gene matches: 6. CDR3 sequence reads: CASSEGAGRGNEQFF. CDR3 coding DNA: TGTGCCAGCAGTGAAGGAGCGGGAAGGGGCAATGAGCAGTTCTTC.

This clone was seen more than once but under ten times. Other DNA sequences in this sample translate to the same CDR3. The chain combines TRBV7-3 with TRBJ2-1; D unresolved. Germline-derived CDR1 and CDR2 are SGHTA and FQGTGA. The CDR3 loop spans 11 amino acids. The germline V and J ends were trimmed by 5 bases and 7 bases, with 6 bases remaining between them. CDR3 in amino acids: CASSPGNEQFF. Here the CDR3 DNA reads TGTGCCAGCAGCCCCGGGAATGAGCAGTTCTTC.

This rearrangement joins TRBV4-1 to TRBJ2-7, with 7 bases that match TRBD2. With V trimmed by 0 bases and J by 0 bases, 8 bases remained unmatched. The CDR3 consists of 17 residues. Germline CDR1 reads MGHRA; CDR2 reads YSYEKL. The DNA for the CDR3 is TGCGCCAGCAGCCAAGATGATGCTAGCGGCAGCTCCTACGAGCAGTACTTC. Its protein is CASSQDDASGSSYEQYF.

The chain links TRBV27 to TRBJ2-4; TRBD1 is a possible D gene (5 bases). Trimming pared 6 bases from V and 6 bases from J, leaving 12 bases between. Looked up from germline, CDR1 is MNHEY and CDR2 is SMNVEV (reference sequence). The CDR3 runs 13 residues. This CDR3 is CASRGQGPNIQYF. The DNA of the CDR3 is TGTGCCAGCAGGGGTCAGGGCCCAAACATTCAGTACTTC.

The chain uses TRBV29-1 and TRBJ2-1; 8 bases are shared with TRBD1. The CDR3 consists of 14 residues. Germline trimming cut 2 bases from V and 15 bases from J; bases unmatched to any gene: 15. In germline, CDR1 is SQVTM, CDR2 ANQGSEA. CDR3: CSVERLGQDSGRFF. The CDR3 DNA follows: TGCAGCGTTGAACGTCTGGGACAGGACTCTGGTCGGTTCTTC.

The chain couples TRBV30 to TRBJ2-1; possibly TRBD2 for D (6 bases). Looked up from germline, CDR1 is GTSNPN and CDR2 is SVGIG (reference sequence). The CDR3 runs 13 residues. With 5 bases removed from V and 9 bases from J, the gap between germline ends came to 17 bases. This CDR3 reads CAWGNWGSGEQFF. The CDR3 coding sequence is TGTGCCTGGGGTAACTGGGGTAGCGGTGAGCAGTTCTTC. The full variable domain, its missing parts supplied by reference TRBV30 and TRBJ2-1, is SQTIHQWPATLVQPVGSPLSLECTVEGTSNPNLYWYRQAAGRGLQLLFYSVGIGQISSEVPQNLSASRPQDRQFILSSKKLLLSDSGFYLCAWGNWGSGEQFFGPGTRLTVL.

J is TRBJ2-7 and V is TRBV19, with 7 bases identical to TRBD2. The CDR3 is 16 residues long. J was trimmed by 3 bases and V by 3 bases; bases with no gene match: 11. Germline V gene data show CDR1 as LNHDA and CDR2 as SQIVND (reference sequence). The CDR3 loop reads CASSIWGTKSVYEQYF. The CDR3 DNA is TGTGCCAGTAGTATTTGGGGGACTAAGTCGGTCTACGAGCAGTACTTC.

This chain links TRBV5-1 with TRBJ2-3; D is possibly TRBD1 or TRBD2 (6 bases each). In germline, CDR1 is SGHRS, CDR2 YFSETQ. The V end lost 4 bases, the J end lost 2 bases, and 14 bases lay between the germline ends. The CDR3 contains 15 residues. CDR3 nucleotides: TGCGCCAGCAGCGCGGGACAACTAATCACAGATACGCAGTATTTT. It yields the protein CASSAGQLITDTQYF.

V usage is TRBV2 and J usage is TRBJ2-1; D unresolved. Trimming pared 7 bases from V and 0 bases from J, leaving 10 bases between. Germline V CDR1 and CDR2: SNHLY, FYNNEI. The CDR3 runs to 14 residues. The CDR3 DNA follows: TGTGCCAGCACTGGTGCCCTCTCCTACAATGAGCAGTTCTTC. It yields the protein CASTGALSYNEQFF.

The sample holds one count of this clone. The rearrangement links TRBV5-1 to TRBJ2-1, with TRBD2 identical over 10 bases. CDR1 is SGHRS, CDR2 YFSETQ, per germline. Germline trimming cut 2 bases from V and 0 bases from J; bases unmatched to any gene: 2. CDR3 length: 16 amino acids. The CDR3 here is CASSLRTSGSYNEQFF. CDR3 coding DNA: TGCGCCAGCAGCTTAAGGACTAGCGGCTCCTACAATGAGCAGTTCTTC.

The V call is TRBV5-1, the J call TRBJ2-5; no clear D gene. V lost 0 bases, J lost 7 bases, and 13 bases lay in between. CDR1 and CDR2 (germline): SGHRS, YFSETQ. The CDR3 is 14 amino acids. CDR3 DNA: TGCGCCAGCAGCTTGGGGTCTACCGTTGGGACCCAGTACTTC. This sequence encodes CASSLGSTVGTQYF.

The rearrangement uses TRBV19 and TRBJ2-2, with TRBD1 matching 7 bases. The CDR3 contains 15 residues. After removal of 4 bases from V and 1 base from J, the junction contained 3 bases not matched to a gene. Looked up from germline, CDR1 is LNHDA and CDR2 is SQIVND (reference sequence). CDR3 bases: TGTGCCAGTAGTACAAGACAGGGGAACACCGGGGAGCTGTTTTTT. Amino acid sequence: CASSTRQGNTGELFF.

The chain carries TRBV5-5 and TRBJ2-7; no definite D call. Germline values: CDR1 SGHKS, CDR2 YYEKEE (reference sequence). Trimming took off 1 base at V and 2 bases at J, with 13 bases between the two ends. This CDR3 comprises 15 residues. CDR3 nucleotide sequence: TGTGCCAGCAGCTTGTGGGGAACCGGCGCCTACGAGCAGTACTTC. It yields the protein CASSLWGTGAYEQYF.

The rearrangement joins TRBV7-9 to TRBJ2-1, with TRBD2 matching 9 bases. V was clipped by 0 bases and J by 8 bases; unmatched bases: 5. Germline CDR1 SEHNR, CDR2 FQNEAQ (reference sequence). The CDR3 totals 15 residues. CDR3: CASSLAAGGEDEQFF. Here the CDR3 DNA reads TGTGCCAGCAGCTTAGCGGCGGGAGGGGAGGATGAGCAGTTCTTC.

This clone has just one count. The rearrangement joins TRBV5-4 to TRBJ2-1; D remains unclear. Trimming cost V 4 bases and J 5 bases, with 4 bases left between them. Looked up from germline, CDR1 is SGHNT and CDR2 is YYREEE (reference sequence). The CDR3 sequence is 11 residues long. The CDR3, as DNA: TGTGCCAGCAGCGGCGACAATGAGCAGTTCTTC. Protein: CASSGDNEQFF.

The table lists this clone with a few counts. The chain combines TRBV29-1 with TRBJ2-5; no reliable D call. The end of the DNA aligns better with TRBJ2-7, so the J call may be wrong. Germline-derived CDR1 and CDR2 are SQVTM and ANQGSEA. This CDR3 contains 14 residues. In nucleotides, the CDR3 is TGCAGCGTTGCTGGCACCAGGCCTTCCTACGAGCAGTACTTC. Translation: CSVAGTRPSYEQYF.

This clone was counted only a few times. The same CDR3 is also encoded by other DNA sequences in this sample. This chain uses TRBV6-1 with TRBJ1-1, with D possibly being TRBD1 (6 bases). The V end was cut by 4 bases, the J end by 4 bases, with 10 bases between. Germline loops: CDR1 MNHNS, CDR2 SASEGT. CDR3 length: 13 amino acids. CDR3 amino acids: CASSGTVLTEAFF. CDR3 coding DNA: TGTGCCAGCAGTGGGACAGTGCTCACTGAAGCTTTCTTT.

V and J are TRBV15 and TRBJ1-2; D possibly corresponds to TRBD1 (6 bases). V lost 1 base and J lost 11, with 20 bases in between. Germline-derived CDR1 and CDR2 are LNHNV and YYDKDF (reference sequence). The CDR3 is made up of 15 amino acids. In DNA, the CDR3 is TGTGCCACCAGCAGAGGAAAGTCTGGACAGCAGATTTACACCTTC. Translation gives CATSRGKSGQQIYTF.

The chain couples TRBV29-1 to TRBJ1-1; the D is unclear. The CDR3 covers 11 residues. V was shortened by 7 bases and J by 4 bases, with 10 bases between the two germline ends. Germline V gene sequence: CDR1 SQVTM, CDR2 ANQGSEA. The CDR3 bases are TGCAGCGGATCCACCCCCACTGAAGCTTTCTTT. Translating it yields CSGSTPTEAFF. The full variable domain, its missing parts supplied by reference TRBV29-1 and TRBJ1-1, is SAVISQKPSRDICQRGTSLTIQCQVDSQVTMMFWYRQQPGQSLTLIATANQGSEATYESGFVIDKFPISRPNLTFSTLTVSNMSPEDSSIYLCSGSTPTEAFFGQGTRLTVV.

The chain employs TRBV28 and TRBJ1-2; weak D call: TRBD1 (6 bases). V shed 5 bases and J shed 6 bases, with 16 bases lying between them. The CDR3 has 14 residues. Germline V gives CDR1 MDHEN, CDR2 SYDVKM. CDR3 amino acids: CASSLPVGGDGYTF. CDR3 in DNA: TGTGCCAGCAGTCTACCCGTGGGGGGCGATGGCTACACCTTC.

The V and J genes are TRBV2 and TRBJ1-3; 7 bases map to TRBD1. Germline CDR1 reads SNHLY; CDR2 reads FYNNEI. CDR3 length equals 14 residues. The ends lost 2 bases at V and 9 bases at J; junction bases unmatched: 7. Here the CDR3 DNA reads TGTGCCAGCAGTGAATTGAGAAACAGGGGCACCATATATTTT. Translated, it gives CASSELRNRGTIYF.

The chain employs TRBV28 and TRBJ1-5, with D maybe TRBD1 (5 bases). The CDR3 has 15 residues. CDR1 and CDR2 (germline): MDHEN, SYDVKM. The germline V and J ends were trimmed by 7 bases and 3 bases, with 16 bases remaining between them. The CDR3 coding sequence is TGTGCCAGCACCCTCGTTGGGGGAATCAATCAGCCCCAGCATTTT. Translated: CASTLVGGINQPQHF.

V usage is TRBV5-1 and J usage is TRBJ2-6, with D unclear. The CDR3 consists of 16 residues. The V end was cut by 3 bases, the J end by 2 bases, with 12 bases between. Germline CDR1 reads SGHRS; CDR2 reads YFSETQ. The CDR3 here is CASSSDAGAGANVLTF. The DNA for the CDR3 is TGCGCCAGCAGCTCTGATGCTGGGGCTGGGGCCAACGTCCTGACTTTC. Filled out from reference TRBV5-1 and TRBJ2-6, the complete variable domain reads KAGVTQTPRYLIKTRGQQVTLSCSPISGHRSVSWYQQTPGQGLQFLFEYFSETQRNKGNFPGRFSGRQFSNSRSEMNVSTLELGDSALYLCASSSDAGAGANVLTFGAGSRLTVL.

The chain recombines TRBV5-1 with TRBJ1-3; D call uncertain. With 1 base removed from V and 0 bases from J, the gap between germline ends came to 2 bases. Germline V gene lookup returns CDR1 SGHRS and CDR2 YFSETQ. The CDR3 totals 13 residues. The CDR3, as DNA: TGCGCCAGCAGCTTGAACTCTGGAAACACCATATATTTT. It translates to CASSLNSGNTIYF.

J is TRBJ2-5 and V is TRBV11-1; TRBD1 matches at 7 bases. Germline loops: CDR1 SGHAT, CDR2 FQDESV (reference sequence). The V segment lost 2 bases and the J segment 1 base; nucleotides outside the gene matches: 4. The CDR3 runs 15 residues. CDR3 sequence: CASSLTQGFQETQYF. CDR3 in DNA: TGTGCCAGCAGCTTAACACAGGGGTTCCAAGAGACCCAGTACTTC.